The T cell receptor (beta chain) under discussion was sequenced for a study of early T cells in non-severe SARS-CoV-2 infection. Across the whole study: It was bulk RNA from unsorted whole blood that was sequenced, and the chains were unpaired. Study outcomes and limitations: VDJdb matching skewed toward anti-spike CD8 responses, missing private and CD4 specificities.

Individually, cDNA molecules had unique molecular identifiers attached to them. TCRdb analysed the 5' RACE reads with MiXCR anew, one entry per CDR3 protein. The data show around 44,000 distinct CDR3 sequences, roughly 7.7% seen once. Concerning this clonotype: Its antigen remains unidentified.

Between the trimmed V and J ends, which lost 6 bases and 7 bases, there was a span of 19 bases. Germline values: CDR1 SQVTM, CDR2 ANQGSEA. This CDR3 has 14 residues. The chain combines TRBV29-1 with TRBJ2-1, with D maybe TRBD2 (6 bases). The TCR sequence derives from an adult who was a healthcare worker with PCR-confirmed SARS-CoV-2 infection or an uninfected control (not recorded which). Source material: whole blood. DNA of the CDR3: TGCAGCGTCTCCGGGACTCTGTCGTTGAATGAGCAGTTCTTC. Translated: CSVSGTLSLNEQFF.